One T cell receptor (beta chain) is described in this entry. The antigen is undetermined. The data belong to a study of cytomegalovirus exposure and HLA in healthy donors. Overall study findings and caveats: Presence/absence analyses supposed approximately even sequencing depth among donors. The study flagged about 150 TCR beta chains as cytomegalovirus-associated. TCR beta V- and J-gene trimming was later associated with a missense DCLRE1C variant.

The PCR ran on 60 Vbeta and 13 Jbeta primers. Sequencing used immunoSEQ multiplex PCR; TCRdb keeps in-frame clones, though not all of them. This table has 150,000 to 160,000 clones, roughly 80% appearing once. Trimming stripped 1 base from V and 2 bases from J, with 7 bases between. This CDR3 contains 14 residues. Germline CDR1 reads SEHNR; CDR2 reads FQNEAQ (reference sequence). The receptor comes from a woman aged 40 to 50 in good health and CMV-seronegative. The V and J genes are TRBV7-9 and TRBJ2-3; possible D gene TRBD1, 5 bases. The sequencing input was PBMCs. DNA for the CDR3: TGTGCCAGCAGCTTAGATGGGGCCACAGATACGCAGTATTTT. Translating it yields CASSLDGATDTQYF.